The present TCR beta chain was sequenced within a study of T cells after yellow fever vaccination. Whole-study findings and limits: Reappearance after the booster was observed for most primary-vaccination clones (roughly 96% CD4, about 91% CD8). Within FACS-sorted repertoires, abundant clonotypes contaminating from the bulk population could be present. Just a small share of clonotypes turned up in the CD4 compartment as well as the CD8 compartment.

Production of TCR cDNA was by 5'RACE template switching, which also added a universal primer site and UMIs. TCRdb re-analysed the 5' RACE reads in MiXCR, keeping a single row per CDR3 protein. The sample has around 500,000 distinct CDR3 sequences, about a fifth seen once. This CDR3 spans 13 amino acids. V dropped 2 bases and J dropped 1 base, with 5 bases sitting between them. In germline, CDR1 is GTSNPN, CDR2 SVGIG (reference sequence). This clonotype appeared a few times. Its cognate antigen is unknown. The clonotype was recovered from a man between 18 and 29 years old who received the YFV17D yellow fever vaccine. The gene calls are TRBV30 and TRBJ1-4; no definite D call. Specimen: PBMCs, collected approximately 20 days after the first yellow fever vaccination. In nucleotides, the CDR3 is TGTGCCTGGAGTATAGTAACTAATGAAAAACTGTTTTTT. The encoded protein is CAWSIVTNEKLFF.